This record covers a single TCR beta chain. Its specificity is unknown. Described treatment: oral pan-JAK inhibitor, 5-10 mg twice daily. This sample was taken from a study of CD8+ T cells in alopecia areata. Sequencing templates came from extracted RNA that was reverse transcribed into cDNA. The repertoire was sequenced with immunoSEQ multiplex PCR; TCRdb's copy has only in-frame clones and lacks some. The table lists approximately 210,000 clones, around 66% of them singletons. Study-level results: Scalp clonality, together with expanded CD8+ clones among the top 100, fell significantly with tofacitinib.

The source of this sequence is a human donor with alopecia areata. The specimen comprised CD4+ T cells sorted from blood, sampled at week 4, from a patient treated with tofacitinib.

As DNA, the CDR3 is TGTGCCAGCAGGCCACTCGGACAGGGTGGGAATTCACCCCTCCACTTT. Its translation is CASRPLGQGGNSPLHF. J is TRBJ1-6 and V is TRBV25-1; 8 bases line up with TRBD1. The V segment lost 6 bases and the J segment 7 bases; nucleotides outside the gene matches: 11. The CDR3 sequence is 16 residues long. The germline V gene encodes CDR1 MGHDK and CDR2 SYGVNS.